These 18 T cell receptor beta chains were sequenced from one sample in a study of T cell changes during pregnancy in multiple sclerosis. The table came from immunoSEQ multiplex PCR; TCRdb's copy has only in-frame clones and leaves some out. The data contain under 80,000 clones, 85% to 95% of them seen just once; the ten biggest clones take up less than 2.5%. The sample in question was peripheral blood, obtained before pregnancy. These receptors were collected from a female donor with multiple sclerosis, enrolled in a pregnancy study.

The CDR3 nucleotides are TGCGCCTATCCCACCGGGCAGGGGACCTACGAGCAGTACTTC. Translated: CAYPTGQGTYEQYF. This sequence joins TRBV10-1 and TRBJ2-7; D is possibly TRBD1 (6 bases). Germline values: CDR1 WNHNN, CDR2 SYGVQD (reference sequence). This CDR3 is 14 amino acids long. Trimming took off 11 bases at V and 2 bases at J, with 19 bases between the two ends.

J is TRBJ2-5 and V is TRBV5-4; D perhaps matches TRBD1 (6 bases). V was pared by 4 bases and J by 1 base, with 11 bases between. The CDR3 has 14 amino acids. Per germline, CDR1 SGHNT and CDR2 YYREEE (reference sequence). The CDR3 DNA reads TGTGCCAGCAGCCAGGGGACATTCCAAGAGACCCAGTACTTC. Its protein product is CASSQGTFQETQYF.

In its sample, this clone was seen once. The chain links TRBV25-1 to TRBJ1-2; TRBD1 is a possible D gene (5 bases). The V and J ends lost 8 bases and 7 bases respectively, with 17 bases between them. Germline V lookup: CDR1 MGHDK, CDR2 SYGVNS. The CDR3 is made up of 13 amino acids. This CDR3 is CASSEGRGRGYTF. In nucleotides, the CDR3 is TGTGCCAGCTCGGAGGGGAGGGGTCGTGGCTACACCTTC.

The chain carries TRBV4-3 and TRBJ2-3; 9 bases match TRBD2. Trimming cost V 4 bases and J 0 bases; bases outside gene matches: 8. The germline V gene encodes CDR1 LGHNA and CDR2 YSLEER. There are 17 residues in the CDR3. CDR3 sequence reads: CASSLGSGSASTDTQYF. CDR3 coding DNA: TGCGCCAGCAGCCTGGGTAGCGGGAGCGCGAGCACAGATACGCAGTATTTT.

The chain couples TRBV12-2 to TRBJ1-4; the tabulated D call, TRBD1, remains unverified against the DNA. TRBV12-2 is an annotated pseudogene. This CDR3 comprises 17 residues. The CDR3 protein is CASRLSDPGCANEKLFF. The CDR3 DNA reads TGTGCAAGTCGCTTATCCGACCCAGGGTGCGCTAATGAAAAACTGTTTTTT.

The chain joins TRBV5-6 to TRBJ1-3, with D possibly matching TRBD1 (6 bases). The V end lost 3 bases, the J end lost 0 bases, and 10 bases lay between the germline ends. Germline V CDR1 and CDR2: SGHDT, YYEEEE. This CDR3 region has 15 residues. CDR3 bases: TGTGCCAGCAGCTCGGACAGTCGCTCTGGAAACACCATATATTTT. Encoded protein: CASSSDSRSGNTIYF.

This clone was observed once. The CDR3 here is CASSPRSKGTDTQYF. The CDR3 DNA follows: TGTGCCAGCAGCCCCCGTAGCAAGGGCACAGATACGCAGTATTTT. The J gene is TRBJ2-3, the V gene TRBV7-2; D gene uncertain. The CDR3 is 15 residues long. With 5 bases removed from V and 1 base from J, the gap between germline ends came to 13 bases. CDR1 and CDR2 (germline): SGHTA, FQGNSA.

The gene calls are TRBV5-1 and TRBJ2-3; 8 bases are a match to TRBD2. Trimming at V came to 1 base and at J to 5 bases, leaving 9 bases not matched to a gene. The CDR3 contains 16 residues. The germline V gene encodes CDR1 SGHRS and CDR2 YFSETQ. CDR3 residues: CASSLSRLAGKDTQYF. The CDR3 DNA sequence: TGCGCCAGCAGCTTGAGTCGTCTAGCGGGCAAAGATACGCAGTATTTT.

This clone is a singleton in its sample. The chain is built from TRBV7-2 and TRBJ2-5, with TRBD2 as a possible D gene (5 bases). Germline V gene data show CDR1 as SGHTA and CDR2 as FQGNSA. The CDR3 runs to 15 residues. The V end lost 4 bases, the J end lost 5 bases, and 17 bases lay between the germline ends. CDR3 in amino acids: CASSSTIGVWETQYF. The CDR3 coding sequence is TGTGCCAGCAGCTCGACTATCGGCGTGTGGGAGACCCAGTACTTC.

The chain links TRBV27 to TRBJ2-7; no definite D call. The germline CDR1 and CDR2 sequences are MNHEY and SMNVEV (reference sequence). V dropped 0 bases and J dropped 3 bases, with 15 bases sitting between them. The CDR3 is 16 residues long. CDR3 DNA: TGTGCCAGCAGTTTATCCCCAGGCCTCATGGGCTACGAGCAGTACTTC. Translated, it gives CASSLSPGLMGYEQYF.

The genes are TRBV6-6 and TRBJ2-3, with TRBD2 matching over 7 bases. There are 15 residues in the CDR3. The germline V gene has CDR1 MNHNY and CDR2 SVGAGI (reference sequence). J gave up 4 bases and V 4 bases, and 8 bases lay outside the gene matches. The CDR3 loop reads CASSLSGTGADTQYF. The CDR3 DNA follows: TGTGCCAGCAGTTTAAGCGGGACTGGGGCAGATACGCAGTATTTT.

The chain employs TRBV4-3 and TRBJ2-6; 7 bases agree with TRBD2. J was trimmed by 0 bases and V by 0 bases; bases with no gene match: 8. The germline V gene encodes CDR1 LGHNA and CDR2 YSLEER. The CDR3 sequence is 19 residues long. The CDR3 loop reads CASSQDWAGADSGANVLTF. The CDR3 DNA reads TGCGCCAGCAGCCAAGATTGGGCGGGAGCCGACTCTGGGGCCAACGTCCTGACTTTC.

This chain joins TRBV18 and TRBJ2-7; 12 bases are a match to TRBD1. Germline V gene data show CDR1 as KGHSH and CDR2 as LQKENI. V lost 3 bases to trimming and J lost 5 bases; unmatched junction nucleotides: 2. The CDR3 has 14 residues. The CDR3 is CASSPGQGAHEQYF. CDR3 sequence (DNA): TGTGCCAGCTCACCGGGACAGGGGGCTCACGAGCAGTACTTC. Full variable domain (remainder filled in from reference TRBV18 and TRBJ2-7): NAGVMQNPRHLVRRRGQEARLRCSPMKGHSHVYWYRQLPEEGLKFMVYLQKENIIDESGMPKERFSAEFPKEGPSILRIQQVVRGDSAAYFCASSPGQGAHEQYFGPGTRLTVT.

This clone came up once. This chain links TRBV29-1 with TRBJ2-7, with D possibly being TRBD1 (6 bases). V lost 5 bases, J lost 6 bases, and 23 bases lay in between. CDR3 length: 15 amino acids. Germline CDR1 and CDR2: SQVTM and ANQGSEA. The CDR3 protein is CSVQLDRLQGAEQYF. The CDR3 region has the DNA TGCAGCGTTCAACTAGATCGGTTACAGGGCGCCGAGCAGTACTTC.

The chain recombines TRBV20-1 with TRBJ2-2; a possible D gene is TRBD2 (6 bases). V dropped 6 bases and J dropped 6 bases, with 8 bases sitting between them. Per germline, CDR1 DFQATT and CDR2 SNEGSKA (reference sequence). The CDR3 runs 11 residues. Here the CDR3 DNA reads TGCAGTGCGTGGAGGGCCGGGGAGCTGTTTTTT. Protein: CSAWRAGELFF.

This chain links TRBV29-1 with TRBJ1-3; D is undetermined. Trimming shortened V by 7 bases and J by 3 bases, and 13 bases separated the two germline ends. The V gene's germline CDR1 is SQVTM and CDR2 ANQGSEA. This CDR3 has 13 residues. CDR3 sequence (DNA): TGCAGCGCTAATGTCCCGAATGGAAACACCATATATTTT. Encoded protein: CSANVPNGNTIYF.

The chain couples TRBV9 to TRBJ1-3; maybe TRBD1 (6 bases). This CDR3 has 16 amino acids. Germline CDR1 reads SGDLS; CDR2 reads YYNGEE. V was clipped by 4 bases and J by 0 bases, with 14 bases between them. The CDR3 here is CASSPTGSVSGNTIYF. CDR3 bases: TGTGCCAGCAGCCCAACAGGGTCGGTCTCTGGAAACACCATATATTTT. Full variable domain (rest looked up from reference TRBV9 and TRBJ1-3): DSGVTQTPKHLITATGQRVTLRCSPRSGDLSVYWYQQSLDQGLQFLIQYYNGEERAKGNILERFSAQQFPDLHSELNLSSLELGDSALYFCASSPTGSVSGNTIYFGEGSWLTVV.

The V and J genes are TRBV4-1 and TRBJ2-2; 7 bases are shared with TRBD2. Per the germline V gene, CDR1 is MGHRA and CDR2 is YSYEKL. V was clipped by 2 bases and J by 6 bases; unmatched bases: 0. The CDR3 consists of 13 residues. The CDR3 DNA is TGCGCCAGCAGCCAAAGCGGGGCCGGGGAGCTGTTTTTT. Protein product: CASSQSGAGELFF.